Presented here are 25 T cell receptor beta chains from one specimen sequenced in a study of cytomegalovirus exposure and HLA in healthy donors. The PCR made use of 60 Vbeta and 13 Jbeta primers. The repertoire was sequenced with immunoSEQ multiplex PCR; TCRdb's copy has only in-frame clones and lacks some. The data contain roughly 100,000 clones, more than 75% of them seen just once; the ten biggest clones take up around 6.4%. Source material: PBMCs. All receptors derive from a woman in her fifties or sixties in good health and CMV-seropositive.

This chain connects TRBV7-2 to TRBJ1-2, with D tentatively TRBD1 (6 bases). The CDR3 loop spans 12 amino acids. Germline V gene data show CDR1 as SGHTA and CDR2 as FQGNSA. V lost 4 bases and J 8 bases, leaving 11 bases between the germline ends. CDR3 in DNA: TGTGCCAGCAGCTACCGGACAGACGGCTACACCTTC. It yields the protein CASSYRTDGYTF. The full variable domain, completed using reference TRBV7-2 and TRBJ1-2, is GAGVSQSPSNKVTEKGKDVELRCDPISGHTALYWYRQSLGQGLEFLIYFQGNSAPDKSGLPSDRFSAERTGGSVSTLTIQRTQQEDSAVYLCASSYRTDGYTFGSGTRLTVV.

V usage is TRBV27 and J usage is TRBJ1-2; 9 bases map to TRBD1. CDR3 size: 16 residues. The V and J ends lost 6 bases and 3 bases, in that order; junction bases with no gene match: 11. Germline loops: CDR1 MNHEY, CDR2 SMNVEV (reference sequence). The CDR3 DNA reads as TGTGCCAGCAGCAAGAACAGGGACAGGGCGTACTATGGCTACACCTTC. The encoded protein is CASSKNRDRAYYGYTF.

The chain recombines TRBV7-2 with TRBJ2-3, with TRBD2 matching 8 bases. The CDR3 sequence is 16 residues long. CDR1 and CDR2 from the germline V gene are SGHTA and FQGNSA. The junction had 4 bases not matched to a gene; V was cut back by 1 base and J by 1 base. CDR3 amino acids: CASSLGSGVGTDTQYF. The CDR3 bases are TGTGCCAGCAGCTTAGGTAGCGGGGTAGGCACAGATACGCAGTATTTT.

The chain recombines TRBV7-9 with TRBJ2-1; the D is unclear. With 2 bases removed from V and 7 bases from J, the gap between germline ends came to 15 bases. There are 15 residues in the CDR3. The germline V gene encodes CDR1 SEHNR and CDR2 FQNEAQ (reference sequence). The CDR3: CASSLKNERFNEQFF. The CDR3 bases are TGTGCCAGCAGCTTAAAGAACGAGCGTTTTAATGAGCAGTTCTTC. Combining the CDR3 with reference TRBV7-9 and TRBJ2-1 gives the whole variable domain DTGVSQNPRHKITKRGQNVTFRCDPISEHNRLYWYRQTLGQGPEFLTYFQNEAQLEKSRLLSDRFSAERPKGSFSTLEIQRTEQGDSAMYLCASSLKNERFNEQFFGPGTRLTVL.

This clone came up a few times. The rearrangement uses TRBV7-2 and TRBJ1-4; TRBD1 matches at 7 bases. V shed 5 bases, J shed 0 bases, and the junction held 6 bases outside the gene matches. The CDR3 extends over 16 amino acids. CDR1 SGHTA and CDR2 FQGNSA come from the germline V gene. The CDR3 region has the DNA TGTGCCAGCAGCACCCGACAGGGCGCAACTAATGAAAAACTGTTTTTT. Its translation: CASSTRQGATNEKLFF.

The chain combines TRBV9 with TRBJ2-3; D may be TRBD2 (7 bases). V was pared by 0 bases and J by 3 bases, with 14 bases between. Germline V gene lookup returns CDR1 SGDLS and CDR2 YYNGEE. This CDR3 region has 16 residues. CDR3 nucleotide sequence: TGTGCCAGCAGCGTAGCGGGGGGCAGACGTACAGATACGCAGTATTTT. The encoded protein is CASSVAGGRRTDTQYF.

The V and J genes are TRBV9 and TRBJ2-5; perhaps TRBD2 as D (5 bases). The CDR3 has 15 residues. Germline CDR1 and CDR2: SGDLS and YYNGEE. V lost 0 bases, J lost 4 bases, and 13 bases lay in between. CDR3 region: CASSVAGVSGETQYF. DNA of the CDR3: TGTGCCAGCAGCGTAGCCGGGGTATCGGGAGAGACCCAGTACTTC.

The chain recombines TRBV7-9 with TRBJ2-3; D unresolved. Looked up from germline, CDR1 is SEHNR and CDR2 is FQNEAQ (reference sequence). CDR3 length: 14 amino acids. Deletions cut 3 bases from V and 4 bases from J, with 11 bases between. The CDR3 sequence: CASSFRGDADTQYF. CDR3 coding DNA: TGTGCCAGCAGCTTTAGAGGTGACGCAGATACGCAGTATTTT. The full variable domain, completed using reference TRBV7-9 and TRBJ2-3, is DTGVSQNPRHKITKRGQNVTFRCDPISEHNRLYWYRQTLGQGPEFLTYFQNEAQLEKSRLLSDRFSAERPKGSFSTLEIQRTEQGDSAMYLCASSFRGDADTQYFGPGTRLTVL.

The chain couples TRBV6-5 to TRBJ1-2; 8 nucleotides align to TRBD1. Germline CDR1 MNHEY, CDR2 SVGAGI. The CDR3 runs 13 residues. V lost 5 bases to trimming and J lost 4 bases; unmatched junction nucleotides: 3. The CDR3: CASSGTGGYGYTF. In DNA form, the CDR3 reads TGTGCCAGCAGTGGCACAGGGGGCTATGGCTACACCTTC.

In its sample, this clone was seen once. The junction differs from germline at one of its ends, possibly a read error. The V and J genes are TRBV27 and TRBJ1-5, with no clear D. CDR1 and CDR2 (germline): MNHEY, SMNVEV (reference sequence). CDR3 length equals 13 residues. DNA for the CDR3: TGTGCCAGCAGTTCCACACATCATCAACCCCAGCATTTT. As protein: CASSSTHHQPQHF.

The chain recombines TRBV15 with TRBJ2-1; 12 nucleotides align to TRBD2. Germline V gene data show CDR1 as LNHNV and CDR2 as YYDKDF (reference sequence). V shed 1 base, J shed 6 bases, and the junction held 4 bases outside the gene matches. CDR3 length: 16 residues. CDR3 amino acids: CATSRGLAGGPNEQFF. CDR3 DNA sequence: TGTGCCACCAGCAGAGGCCTAGCGGGGGGGCCCAATGAGCAGTTCTTC.

This rearrangement joins TRBV4-2 to TRBJ2-7; no reliable D call. The CDR3 is 13 residues long. Germline V gene lookup returns CDR1 LGHNA and CDR2 YNFKEQ. The V and J ends lost 4 bases and 6 bases respectively, with 13 bases between them. The CDR3 nucleotides are TGTGCCAGCAGCCCCCTGCCAACTTCCGAGCAGTACTTC. Translation: CASSPLPTSEQYF.

A remark on this clone: Additional DNA sequences in this sample encode the identical CDR3. This sequence joins TRBV25-1 and TRBJ1-5; 7 bases line up with TRBD1. Germline V gene sequence: CDR1 MGHDK, CDR2 SYGVNS. V gave up 3 bases and J gave up 6 bases; unmatched junction bases: 8. The CDR3 has 15 amino acids. DNA for the CDR3: TGTGCCAGCAGTGAGTCCGGCAGGGGGGTTCAGCCCCAGCATTTT. Translated: CASSESGRGVQPQHF.

The rearrangement joins TRBV5-1 to TRBJ2-1; TRBD2 agrees at 10 bases. This CDR3 is built from 15 residues. The germline V gene encodes CDR1 SGHRS and CDR2 YFSETQ. Germline trimming cut 4 bases from V and 5 bases from J; bases unmatched to any gene: 6. The CDR3 DNA sequence: TGCGCCAGCAGCACTGGACTAGCGGAGAACAATGAGCAGTTCTTC. It is translated as CASSTGLAENNEQFF.

The chain is built from TRBV7-2 and TRBJ2-3; the D gene is possibly TRBD2 (5 bases). The V end lost 1 base, the J end lost 4 bases, and 12 bases lay between the germline ends. CDR1 and CDR2 from the germline V gene are SGHTA and FQGNSA. The length of the CDR3 is 15 residues. In DNA, the CDR3 is TGTGCCAGCAGCTTAGATAGACCGCGGGCAGATACGCAGTATTTT. Amino acids: CASSLDRPRADTQYF.

V is TRBV11-2 and J is TRBJ2-7; the match to TRBD1 covers 8 bases. Germline assignment: CDR1 SGHAT and CDR2 FQNNGV. The CDR3 is 14 residues long. J gave up 3 bases and V 6 bases, and 7 bases lay outside the gene matches. CDR3 region: CASRPIGQGYEQYF. In DNA form, the CDR3 reads TGTGCCAGCAGACCAATCGGACAGGGCTACGAGCAGTACTTC.

With respect to this clone: Different DNA sequences within this sample yield the same CDR3. The chain recombines TRBV5-1 with TRBJ2-5; D is unclear. With 1 base removed from V and 4 bases from J, the gap between germline ends came to 8 bases. Germline V gene data show CDR1 as SGHRS and CDR2 as YFSETQ. CDR3 size: 13 residues. The CDR3 region is CASSLTPGETQYF. The CDR3 nucleotides read TGCGCCAGCAGCTTGACCCCCGGAGAGACCCAGTACTTC. The entire variable domain, with the rest obtained from reference TRBV5-1 and TRBJ2-5, is as follows: KAGVTQTPRYLIKTRGQQVTLSCSPISGHRSVSWYQQTPGQGLQFLFEYFSETQRNKGNFPGRFSGRQFSNSRSEMNVSTLELGDSALYLCASSLTPGETQYFGPGTRLLVL.

The chain links TRBV9 to TRBJ1-2, with 8 nucleotides matching TRBD1. The length of the CDR3 is 19 residues. The germline V gene has CDR1 SGDLS and CDR2 YYNGEE. V lost 0 bases and J lost 4; bases outside the gene matches: 17. The CDR3, as DNA: TGTGCCAGCAGCGTAGAGCGGGACCCCGACAGGGGAAGTGTCTATGGCTACACCTTC. It codes for CASSVERDPDRGSVYGYTF.

DNA of the CDR3: TGCGCCAGCAGCTCGTCTCTGGGCAGGAAGATGATAGAGCAGTACTTC. This encodes CASSSSLGRKMIEQYF. The V and J genes are TRBV4-1 and TRBJ2-7; the D is unclear. Germline lookup yields CDR1 MGHRA and CDR2 YSYEKL. V lost 5 bases and J lost 7, with 24 bases in between. CDR3 length: 16 amino acids.

The V gene is TRBV7-3, the J gene TRBJ2-1; 9 nucleotides line up with TRBD1. J lost 0 bases, V lost 3 bases, and 3 bases had no gene match. This CDR3 region has 16 residues. Germline CDR1 SGHTA, CDR2 FQGTGA. The CDR3, as DNA: TGTGCCAGCAGCTTGACAGGGGGGAGCTCCTACAATGAGCAGTTCTTC. Protein product: CASSLTGGSSYNEQFF. The whole variable domain, filled in from reference TRBV7-3 and TRBJ2-1, reads GAGVSQTPSNKVTEKGKYVELRCDPISGHTALYWYRQSLGQGPEFLIYFQGTGAADDSGLPNDRFFAVRPEGSVSTLKIQRTERGDSAVYLCASSLTGGSSYNEQFFGPGTRLTVL.

The J gene is TRBJ1-2, the V gene TRBV4-3; TRBD1 agrees at 11 bases. The J segment lost 8 bases and the V segment lost 0 bases, leaving 14 bases of the junction unmatched. This CDR3 spans 18 amino acids. In germline, CDR1 is LGHNA, CDR2 YSLEER. DNA for the CDR3: TGCGCCAGCAGCCAAGAGCCGCGGGACAGGGGGTCGATTTTGGGCTACACCTTC. This gives the protein CASSQEPRDRGSILGYTF.

The chain carries TRBV19 and TRBJ1-5, with TRBD1 as a possible D gene (5 bases). Trimming removed 7 bases at V and 2 bases at J, with 18 bases between. Germline V lookup: CDR1 LNHDA, CDR2 SQIVND (reference sequence). The CDR3 spans 16 residues. This CDR3 reads CASIPHGGSGNQPQHF. The CDR3 DNA follows: TGTGCCAGTATTCCCCATGGGGGGTCGGGCAATCAGCCCCAGCATTTT.

This clone came up many times. V gene TRBV19 combines with J gene TRBJ2-7; D might be TRBD1 (5 bases). CDR3 length: 15 amino acids. Trimming took 1 base from V and 5 from J, leaving 15 bases between them. CDR1 and CDR2 from the germline V gene are LNHDA and SQIVND (reference sequence). The CDR3 protein is CASSIAQTASHEQYF. CDR3 DNA sequence: TGTGCCAGTAGTATAGCCCAGACAGCATCCCACGAGCAGTACTTC.

The chain combines TRBV7-3 with TRBJ1-2, with D unclear. The V end lost 5 bases, the J end lost 4 bases, and 20 bases lay between the germline ends. Germline CDR1 and CDR2: SGHTA and FQGTGA. The CDR3 has 16 amino acids. CDR3 residues: CASSPQARGNGYGYTF. CDR3 in DNA: TGTGCCAGCAGCCCCCAGGCCCGGGGAAATGGCTATGGCTACACCTTC.

The rearrangement joins TRBV28 to TRBJ1-2; D is undetermined. The CDR3 spans 12 residues. The germline CDR1 and CDR2 sequences are MDHEN and SYDVKM. The V end was cut by 8 bases, the J end by 0 bases, with 7 bases between. In DNA, the CDR3 is TGTGCCAGCCGAGATGCTAACTATGGCTACACCTTC. Encoded protein: CASRDANYGYTF.